This TCR beta chain was retrieved from a study of blood T cell repertoires in COVID-19. About the research overall: PBMCs, B-cell-depleted T cells, or T cells were the source of the cDNA or gDNA that made up the material.

Data came from immunoSEQ multiplex PCR; TCRdb stores just in-frame clones and leaves some out. The table includes roughly 150,000 clones, around four fifths detected once. This CDR3 region has 14 residues. The V segment lost 5 bases and the J segment 13 bases; nucleotides outside the gene matches: 14. The germline gives CDR1 SEHNR, CDR2 FQNEAQ (reference sequence). The rearrangement joins TRBV7-9 to TRBJ2-1; the match to TRBD2 covers 7 bases. This TCR derives from a woman aged 65 to 85 who had recovered from COVID-19. The source material was peripheral blood. CDR3 coding DNA: TGTGCCAGCAGCCCTGAGGCGGGAGTACCCACCCAGTTCTTC. Encoded protein: CASSPEAGVPTQFF.